The sequence of this TCR beta chain was determined in a study of blood T cell repertoires in COVID-19. Looking at the study overall: PBMCs, B-cell-depleted T cells, or T cells were the source of the cDNA or gDNA that made up the material.

Sequenced by immunoSEQ multiplex PCR; TCRdb stores in-frame clones only, minus some. The table shows 90,000 to 120,000 clones, with 88% occurring only once. This CDR3 comprises 14 residues. Germline V lookup: CDR1 SGHTA, CDR2 FQGNSA. The V and J ends lost 1 base and 1 base respectively, with 7 bases between them. V gene TRBV7-2 combines with J gene TRBJ1-1; unclear D gene. This TCR was sampled from a man in his fifties or sixties with active or convalescent COVID-19. The sample consisted of peripheral blood. CDR3 in DNA: TGTGCCAGCAGCTTAGGACTGAGGAACACTGAAGCTTTCTTT. This encodes CASSLGLRNTEAFF. Full variable domain (outside the CDR3, taken from reference TRBV7-2 and TRBJ1-1): GAGVSQSPSNKVTEKGKDVELRCDPISGHTALYWYRQSLGQGLEFLIYFQGNSAPDKSGLPSDRFSAERTGGSVSTLTIQRTQQEDSAVYLCASSLGLRNTEAFFGQGTRLTVV.